The 17 T cell receptor beta chains below come from one sample, sequenced in a study of blood T cell repertoires in COVID-19. Here immunoSEQ multiplex PCR was the method, and the copy in TCRdb shows in-frame clones only, minus some. The table includes over 200,000 clones, approximately 88% detected once. The material sequenced was PBMCs or T cells enriched from blood (not recorded which). These TCRs come from a woman aged 25 to 45 who had been exposed to COVID-19.

This chain links TRBV18 with TRBJ1-2; TRBD1 aligns across 9 bases. CDR1 is KGHSH and CDR2 is LQKENI in the germline V gene. With V trimmed by 1 base and J by 6 bases, 6 bases remained unmatched. This CDR3 contains 15 residues. CDR3 region: CASSPRQGGEDGYTF. The CDR3 DNA is TGTGCCAGCTCACCACGACAGGGGGGGGAAGATGGCTACACCTTC.

The V and J genes are TRBV27 and TRBJ2-1; D remains ambiguous. CDR3 size: 14 residues. The germline V gene has CDR1 MNHEY and CDR2 SMNVEV (reference sequence). The V end was cut by 0 bases, the J end by 4 bases, with 7 bases between. The chain's CDR3 is CASSLSLQYNEQFF. The CDR3 nucleotides are TGTGCCAGCAGTTTATCGCTTCAGTACAATGAGCAGTTCTTC.

V gene TRBV7-6 combines with J gene TRBJ2-3; D remains unclear. The CDR3 spans 13 residues. The V end was cut by 4 bases, the J end by 0 bases, with 5 bases between. Per the germline V gene, CDR1 is SGHVS and CDR2 is FNYEAQ. The CDR3 bases are TGTGCCAGCAGCTCCCCTAGCACAGATACGCAGTATTTT. It translates to CASSSPSTDTQYF.

The chain joins TRBV25-1 to TRBJ1-1; the D gene is possibly TRBD1 (5 bases). Germline CDR1 reads MGHDK; CDR2 reads SYGVNS. This CDR3 contains 14 residues. V lost 4 bases and J lost 1, with 10 bases in between. The CDR3 sequence is CASSARQSNTEAFF. The CDR3 DNA reads as TGTGCCAGCAGTGCCCGACAGTCGAACACTGAAGCTTTCTTT.

The chain employs TRBV19 and TRBJ2-1; TRBD2 agrees at 9 bases. With 3 bases clipped from V and 15 bases from J, the junction kept 6 bases outside the gene matches. CDR1 is LNHDA, CDR2 SQIVND, per germline (reference sequence). The CDR3 totals 12 residues. DNA of the CDR3: TGTGCCAGTAGTATTGGGCTAGCGGGATGGTTCTTC. Residues: CASSIGLAGWFF.

This sequence joins TRBV5-1 and TRBJ1-2; 10 bases map to TRBD1. V was pared by 5 bases and J by 6 bases, with 7 bases of the junction left unmatched. Germline CDR1 is SGHRS and CDR2 is YFSETQ. This CDR3 is 14 amino acids long. The CDR3 sequence is CASSPGQGIHGYTF. The CDR3 bases are TGCGCCAGCAGTCCGGGACAGGGGATCCATGGCTACACCTTC.

The CDR3 nucleotides are TGTGCCAGCAGCCAAAGACTAGCGGACACAGATACGCAGTATTTT. Encoded protein: CASSQRLADTDTQYF. The V call is TRBV7-9, the J call TRBJ2-3, with 9 bases matching TRBD2. Germline CDR1 reads SEHNR; CDR2 reads FQNEAQ (reference sequence). CDR3 length: 15 amino acids. J was trimmed by 2 bases and V by 5 bases; bases with no gene match: 5.

The V gene is TRBV11-3, the J gene TRBJ2-1; 7 bases fit TRBD2. The CDR3 runs to 17 residues. Germline loops: CDR1 SGHNT, CDR2 YENEEA. Germline trimming cut 3 bases from V and 4 bases from J; bases unmatched to any gene: 12. The CDR3 sequence is CASSFPSGLAAYNEQFF. CDR3 nucleotide sequence: TGTGCCAGCAGCTTTCCATCGGGGCTAGCGGCTTACAATGAGCAGTTCTTC.

V and J are TRBV6-8 and TRBJ2-3; 14 bases agree with TRBD2. Germline CDR1 MNHGY, CDR2 SAAAGT. The CDR3 has 18 residues. Trimming at V came to 4 bases and at J to 2 bases, leaving 8 bases not matched to a gene. The CDR3 protein is CASSFFGTSGRDTDTQYF. The CDR3 nucleotides are TGTGCCAGCAGTTTCTTTGGGACTAGCGGGAGAGACACAGATACGCAGTATTTT.

The sample holds a few counts of this clone. The chain has TRBV27 and TRBJ2-2; no reliable D call. Germline CDR1 MNHEY, CDR2 SMNVEV (reference sequence). Trimming cost V 3 bases and J 2 bases, with 10 bases left between them. The CDR3 totals 15 residues. CDR3 nucleotides: TGTGCCAGCAGTTTTCTGGGCCTAAACACCGGGGAGCTGTTTTTT. This translates into CASSFLGLNTGELFF.

This clone showed up just once. The chain recombines TRBV7-9 with TRBJ2-2, with D uncertain. V was trimmed by 2 bases and J by 0 bases, leaving 7 bases between them. The CDR3 runs to 15 residues. Germline V lookup: CDR1 SEHNR, CDR2 FQNEAQ (reference sequence). CDR3: CASSLREANTGELFF. CDR3 bases: TGTGCCAGCAGCTTAAGAGAAGCGAACACCGGGGAGCTGTTTTTT. Variable domain in full (rest from reference TRBV7-9 and TRBJ2-2): DTGVSQNPRHKITKRGQNVTFRCDPISEHNRLYWYRQTLGQGPEFLTYFQNEAQLEKSRLLSDRFSAERPKGSFSTLEIQRTEQGDSAMYLCASSLREANTGELFFGEGSRLTVL.

The chain has TRBV5-1 and TRBJ2-3, with 14 bases matching TRBD2. The germline gives CDR1 SGHRS, CDR2 YFSETQ. The CDR3 spans 15 residues. The V segment lost 6 bases and the J segment 1 base; nucleotides outside the gene matches: 1. CDR3 amino acids: CASKGLAGGTDTQYF. CDR3 sequence (DNA): TGCGCCAGCAAGGGACTAGCGGGGGGCACAGATACGCAGTATTTT.

The V gene is TRBV27, the J gene TRBJ2-7; perhaps TRBD1 as D (5 bases). The V end was cut by 2 bases, the J end by 1 base, with 12 bases between. The CDR3 has 15 residues. Germline assignment: CDR1 MNHEY and CDR2 SMNVEV (reference sequence). CDR3 DNA sequence: TGTGCCAGCAGTTTACGCAGGGTGTCTTCCTACGAGCAGTACTTC. This encodes CASSLRRVSSYEQYF.

The chain recombines TRBV18 with TRBJ2-1; 7 bases match TRBD2. V was clipped by 5 bases and J by 4 bases; unmatched bases: 8. The germline gives CDR1 KGHSH, CDR2 LQKENI. There are 15 residues in the CDR3. The CDR3 DNA is TGTGCCAGCTCAGCGGCTAGCGGCCGATACAATGAGCAGTTCTTC. It translates to CASSAASGRYNEQFF.

The J gene is TRBJ2-5, the V gene TRBV7-9; D unclear. This CDR3 is built from 14 residues. The V and J ends lost 1 base and 1 base respectively, with 7 bases between them. Germline assignment: CDR1 SEHNR and CDR2 FQNEAQ (reference sequence). In DNA, the CDR3 is TGTGCCAGCAGCTTAGGAGGAGCCCAAGAGACCCAGTACTTC. This codes for CASSLGGAQETQYF.

The rearrangement links TRBV19 to TRBJ2-1; TRBD2 might be the D (6 bases). Germline V gene lookup returns CDR1 LNHDA and CDR2 SQIVND (reference sequence). This CDR3 region has 17 residues. V dropped 5 bases and J dropped 5 bases, with 22 bases sitting between them. The CDR3 sequence: CASSPWVRDLEDNEQFF. The CDR3 DNA sequence: TGTGCCAGTAGTCCATGGGTCCGGGACTTAGAGGACAATGAGCAGTTCTTC.

The table lists this clone with a few counts. The chain has TRBV3-1 (or the pseudogene TRBV3-2) and TRBJ1-1, with a possible D match to TRBD1 (5 bases). CDR1 and CDR2 (germline): LGHDT, YNNKEL (reference sequence). CDR3 length equals 14 residues. Trimming shortened V by 1 base and J by 6 bases, and 12 bases separated the two germline ends. Here the CDR3 reads CASSQVSGISEAFF. The DNA of the CDR3 is TGTGCCAGCAGCCAAGTATCAGGGATATCTGAAGCTTTCTTT.